The 30 T cell receptor beta chains below all came from one sample that was sequenced in a study of human T cells and chemical hapten exposure. Unfractionated whole blood yielded total RNA. It was the library that attached unique molecular identifiers to individual cDNA molecules. MiXCR, run by TCRdb on the reads, gives a single entry per CDR3 protein. The sample lists more than 100,000 distinct CDR3 sequences; 8.5% to 9% were seen once. The specimen was whole blood. These receptors came from a human donor in good health. Some clones in this sample may be carry-over from other donors' samples.

The chain employs TRBV5-1 and TRBJ2-3; D unclear. The germline CDR1 and CDR2 sequences are SGHRS and YFSETQ. The CDR3 consists of 12 residues. V was trimmed by 5 bases and J by 2 bases, leaving 6 bases between them. DNA for the CDR3: TGCGCCAGCAGGAGGTTCACAGATACGCAGTATTTT. This sequence encodes CASRRFTDTQYF. Drawing the rest from reference TRBV5-1 and TRBJ2-3, the complete variable domain is KAGVTQTPRYLIKTRGQQVTLSCSPISGHRSVSWYQQTPGQGLQFLFEYFSETQRNKGNFPGRFSGRQFSNSRSEMNVSTLELGDSALYLCASRRFTDTQYFGPGTRLTVL.

This clonotype was seen repeatedly, ten times or more. The chain links TRBV29-1 to TRBJ1-1, with D possibly matching TRBD1 (5 bases). The germline V gene has CDR1 SQVTM and CDR2 ANQGSEA. The V end was cut by 4 bases, the J end by 8 bases, with 11 bases between. This CDR3 is built from 11 residues. The CDR3 region has the DNA TGCAGCGTTGTTGACCCAGGGGAAGCTTTCTTT. Translating it yields CSVVDPGEAFF.

This rearrangement joins TRBV27 to TRBJ2-7, with 10 bases matching TRBD1. Germline V lookup: CDR1 MNHEY, CDR2 SMNVEV (reference sequence). This CDR3 contains 14 residues. Germline trimming cut 3 bases from V and 3 bases from J; bases unmatched to any gene: 2. CDR3 loop: CASSLGTGVYEQYF. The CDR3 coding sequence is TGTGCCAGCAGTTTGGGGACAGGGGTCTACGAGCAGTACTTC.

The rearrangement joins TRBV4-1 to TRBJ2-7; 10 nucleotides line up with TRBD2. CDR1 MGHRA and CDR2 YSYEKL come from the germline V gene. V dropped 1 base and J dropped 0; count of bases not matched to a gene: 3. The CDR3 spans 16 residues. The CDR3 is CASSQVLAGNSYEQYF. The CDR3 DNA is TGCGCCAGCAGCCAAGTACTAGCGGGGAACTCCTACGAGCAGTACTTC.

The rearrangement joins TRBV18 to TRBJ2-7; D call uncertain. This CDR3 has 15 residues. Germline V lookup: CDR1 KGHSH, CDR2 LQKENI. V was clipped by 4 bases and J by 2 bases, with 15 bases between them. CDR3 DNA sequence: TGTGCCAGCTCACTTAGGACCTCATTTACCTACGAGCAGTACTTC. Protein: CASSLRTSFTYEQYF.

This clonotype appeared a few times. The rearrangement uses TRBV21-1 and TRBJ2-5; TRBD2, the table's D call, lacks a check against the DNA. TRBV21-1 is listed as a pseudogene. The length of the CDR3 is 14 residues. The CDR3 protein is CASSQTREEETQYF. DNA for the CDR3: TGTGCCAGCAGCCAGACTAGGGAGGAGGAGACCCAGTACTTC.

Notes on this clonotype: This may be a read error: a much more frequent sequence differs by one nucleotide. The rearrangement links TRBV5-1 to TRBJ1-2; no definite D call. This CDR3 is built from 13 residues. V was pared by 4 bases and J by 5 bases, with 12 bases between. CDR1 is SGHRS and CDR2 is YFSETQ in the germline V gene. CDR3 DNA sequence: TGCGCCAGCAGCCTACAAGGGAATTATGGCTACACCTTC. Translating it yields CASSLQGNYGYTF.

This chain joins TRBV27 and TRBJ1-2; no reliable D call. Trimming took off 4 bases at V and 6 bases at J, with 18 bases between the two ends. The CDR3 is 15 amino acids. CDR1 is MNHEY and CDR2 is SMNVEV in the germline V gene (reference sequence). The DNA of the CDR3 is TGTGCCAGCAGTTCCGACTCATCAGACTCAAATGGCTACACCTTC. This translates into CASSSDSSDSNGYTF.

Only a few counts were recorded for this clonotype. J is TRBJ2-1 and V is TRBV4-3; TRBD1 matches 9 bases. The length of the CDR3 is 19 residues. V lost 0 bases to trimming and J lost 7 bases; unmatched junction nucleotides: 16. Germline V gives CDR1 LGHNA, CDR2 YSLEER. The chain's CDR3 is CASSQDLSLAGTGWNEQFF. The CDR3 nucleotides read TGCGCCAGCAGCCAAGATCTATCCCTGGCCGGGACAGGGTGGAATGAGCAGTTCTTC.

This rearrangement joins TRBV29-1 to TRBJ2-7; 10 bases are shared with TRBD1. The CDR3 spans 12 residues. Germline V gene lookup returns CDR1 SQVTM and CDR2 ANQGSEA. V lost 0 bases, J lost 11 bases, and 4 bases stayed unmatched. As DNA, the CDR3 is TGCAGCGTTGAAGAAGGGGGACAGGGGAAGTACTTC. It is translated as CSVEEGGQGKYF.

This clonotype was seen a handful of times. Compared with germline, one end of the junction differs, possibly owing to a read error. The rearrangement links TRBV6-5 to TRBJ1-2, with D possibly being TRBD1 (5 bases). This CDR3 has 13 residues. The germline V gene encodes CDR1 MNHEY and CDR2 SVGAGI. CDR3 sequence: CANSFIRDRGYTF. The CDR3 DNA reads as TGTGCCAACAGTTTTATCAGGGACCGCGGCTACACCTTC.

This rearrangement joins TRBV11-2 to TRBJ2-3; the match to TRBD2 covers 9 bases. Germline values: CDR1 SGHAT, CDR2 FQNNGV. Trimming took 1 base from V and 2 from J; bases not matched to a gene: 1. The CDR3 extends over 15 amino acids. The CDR3 bases are TGTGCCAGCAGCTTAGGCGGGAGGGCCACAGATACGCAGTATTTT. Translated: CASSLGGRATDTQYF.

This clonotype was counted at least ten times. This sequence joins TRBV29-1 and TRBJ1-2; perhaps TRBD1 as D (5 bases). The germline V gene encodes CDR1 SQVTM and CDR2 ANQGSEA. Trimming left V 5 bases short and J 12 bases short, with 13 bases between. The CDR3 runs to 10 residues. The CDR3 sequence is CSVWQGIDTF. DNA of the CDR3: TGCAGCGTTTGGCAGGGTATAGACACCTTC.

This clonotype was picked up a small number of times. The chain recombines TRBV20-1 with TRBJ2-7, with a possible D match to TRBD1 (6 bases). The CDR3 loop spans 15 amino acids. CDR1 and CDR2 (germline): DFQATT, SNEGSKA (reference sequence). The V end lost 3 bases, the J end lost 1 base, and 16 bases lay between the germline ends. This CDR3 is CSASLALDRSYEQYF. In DNA, the CDR3 is TGCAGTGCTAGCTTAGCCTTGGACAGATCCTACGAGCAGTACTTC.

At least ten counts were recorded for this clonotype. This chain joins TRBV20-1 and TRBJ2-1; 11 bases agree with TRBD1. This CDR3 region has 14 residues. Germline CDR1 is DFQATT and CDR2 is SNEGSKA (reference sequence). The trim removed 5 bases at V and 4 bases at J, leaving 4 bases unmatched. CDR3 loop: CSAEGQGGYNEQFF. The CDR3 region has the DNA TGCAGTGCTGAGGGACAGGGGGGTTACAATGAGCAGTTCTTC.

This clonotype was picked up many times. In DNA form, the CDR3 reads TGTGCCAGCAGCGTCACAGGGGGCCCCACTGAAGCTTTCTTT. Its protein is CASSVTGGPTEAFF. The chain joins TRBV7-2 to TRBJ1-1; TRBD1 aligns across 9 bases. The CDR3 consists of 14 residues. The V and J ends lost 5 bases and 4 bases, in that order; junction bases with no gene match: 5. The V gene's germline CDR1 is SGHTA and CDR2 FQGNSA.

This clonotype occurred many times. The chain has TRBV20-1 and TRBJ2-3, with 9 bases that match TRBD1. Germline trimming cut 2 bases from V and 2 bases from J; bases unmatched to any gene: 5. Looked up from germline, CDR1 is DFQATT and CDR2 is SNEGSKA (reference sequence). The CDR3 extends over 15 amino acids. Here the CDR3 reads CSARRQGVYTDTQYF. CDR3 nucleotides: TGCAGTGCTAGACGACAGGGGGTGTACACAGATACGCAGTATTTT.

This clonotype showed up many times. This chain connects TRBV20-1 to TRBJ2-1; 9 bases fit TRBD2. The CDR3 consists of 16 residues. CDR1 is DFQATT, CDR2 SNEGSKA, per germline (reference sequence). The V segment lost 6 bases and the J segment 0 bases; nucleotides outside the gene matches: 9. The CDR3 bases are TGCAGTGCCCAGATGGCTAGCGGGGCCTCCTACAATGAGCAGTTCTTC. Translation gives CSAQMASGASYNEQFF.

The chain combines TRBV4-1 with TRBJ2-3; possible D gene TRBD1, 6 bases. The V gene's germline CDR1 is MGHRA and CDR2 YSYEKL. The CDR3 totals 17 residues. Trimming took 2 bases from V and 4 from J, leaving 19 bases between them. This chain's CDR3 is CASSQFERTGIPDTQYF. The CDR3, as DNA: TGCGCCAGCAGCCAATTCGAACGAACAGGGATCCCAGATACGCAGTATTTT.

This clonotype occurred many times. The chain carries TRBV7-9 and TRBJ1-5, with TRBD1 matching 7 bases. The CDR3 consists of 16 residues. Trimming at V came to 4 bases and at J to 0 bases, leaving 6 bases not matched to a gene. Germline V gene sequence: CDR1 SEHNR, CDR2 FQNEAQ (reference sequence). CDR3 sequence reads: CASSSRDSPSNQPQHF. The CDR3 bases are TGTGCCAGCAGCTCTCGGGACAGCCCTAGCAATCAGCCCCAGCATTTT.

The V and J genes are TRBV27 and TRBJ2-1; a weak D match, TRBD2 (5 bases). CDR1 and CDR2 (germline): MNHEY, SMNVEV (reference sequence). CDR3 length: 17 residues. The V gene lost 5 bases and the J gene lost 2 bases, with 19 bases spanning the gap. The CDR3 DNA follows: TGTGCCAGCAGTGCTCGAGGGTTAACGAACCCCTACAATGAGCAGTTCTTC. It encodes CASSARGLTNPYNEQFF.

This clonotype was seen a handful of times. The chain joins TRBV6-5 to TRBJ2-1; D remains ambiguous. V lost 6 bases, J lost 5 bases, and 5 bases lay in between. CDR3 size: 11 residues. Germline V lookup: CDR1 MNHEY, CDR2 SVGAGI. CDR3 in DNA: TGTGCCAGCAGGGTCCACAATGAGCAGTTCTTC. It yields the protein CASRVHNEQFF.

J is TRBJ2-1 and V is TRBV6-6, with 11 bases fitting TRBD2. CDR3 length: 14 residues. The V gene end was trimmed by 9 bases and the J gene end by 10 bases; junction bases not matched to a gene: 11. Germline CDR1 is MNHNY and CDR2 is SVGAGI (reference sequence). CDR3 nucleotide sequence: TGTGCCAGTAAACTAGCGGGAGAATTCTACGAGCAGTTCTTC. It yields the protein CASKLAGEFYEQFF.

This clonotype was detected ten times or more. The chain is built from TRBV19 and TRBJ1-5; TRBD1 matches at 8 bases. From germline, CDR1 is LNHDA and CDR2 SQIVND (reference sequence). The CDR3 length is 17 residues. The J segment lost 2 bases and the V segment lost 3 bases, leaving 9 bases of the junction unmatched. The CDR3 bases are TGTGCCAGTAGTATGGTCCAGGGGGCGGGTGGCAATCAGCCCCAGCATTTT. It translates to CASSMVQGAGGNQPQHF. Full variable domain (outside the CDR3, taken from reference TRBV19 and TRBJ1-5): DGGITQSPKYLFRKEGQNVTLSCEQNLNHDAMYWYRQDPGQGLRLIYYSQIVNDFQKGDIAEGYSVSREKKESFPLTVTSAQKNPTAFYLCASSMVQGAGGNQPQHFGDGTRLSIL.

This clonotype was found many times. V gene TRBV27 combines with J gene TRBJ1-4; 11 bases agree with TRBD1. CDR1 and CDR2 from the germline V gene are MNHEY and SMNVEV (reference sequence). The CDR3 has 15 residues. Unmatched junction bases numbered 7, after V lost 5 bases and J lost 8 bases. The CDR3: CASSPEDRGQEKLFF. The CDR3 DNA reads TGTGCCAGCAGTCCCGAGGACAGGGGGCAAGAAAAACTGTTTTTT.

This clonotype was observed many times. CDR3 sequence: CASSQVMPPGEANYGYTF. CDR3 nucleotides: TGTGCCAGCAGCCAAGTAATGCCCCCAGGGGAAGCTAACTATGGCTACACCTTC. The chain combines TRBV4-2 with TRBJ1-2, with D maybe TRBD1 (6 bases). CDR3 length: 18 amino acids. V lost 1 base and J lost 0, with 18 bases in between. Germline V gene sequence: CDR1 LGHNA, CDR2 YNFKEQ.

The table lists this clonotype with a few counts. The chain carries TRBV12-3 or TRBV12-4 and TRBJ2-2, with D possibly matching TRBD2 (6 bases). The germline V and J ends were trimmed by 3 bases and 0 bases, with 8 bases remaining between them. The CDR3 sequence is 15 residues long. DNA for the CDR3: TGTGCCAGCAGTTTGGGAGGTTCGAACACCGGGGAGCTGTTTTTT. As protein: CASSLGGSNTGELFF.

The CDR3 is CASSFRGSAEAFF. DNA for the CDR3: TGTGCCAGCAGTTTCCGCGGGTCGGCTGAAGCTTTCTTT. This sequence joins TRBV28 and TRBJ1-1; D unclear. Deletions cut 3 bases from V and 6 bases from J, with 11 bases between. Per the germline V gene, CDR1 is MDHEN and CDR2 is SYDVKM. This CDR3 spans 13 amino acids.

This clonotype has ten or more counts. The chain uses TRBV7-2 and TRBJ1-4, with no clear D. This CDR3 contains 15 residues. Germline lookup yields CDR1 SGHTA and CDR2 FQGNSA. Trimming removed 4 bases from V and 8 bases from J, with 17 bases in between. The CDR3 DNA reads as TGTGCCAGCAGCTACACCATAGGGCGGGTCGAAAAACTGTTTTTT. Encoded protein: CASSYTIGRVEKLFF.

The chain joins TRBV20-1 to TRBJ2-1, with 7 positions matching TRBD2. Per germline, CDR1 DFQATT and CDR2 SNEGSKA (reference sequence). Germline trimming cut 5 bases from V and 3 bases from J; bases unmatched to any gene: 7. The CDR3 sequence is 14 residues long. CDR3 protein: CSAGLADYYNEQFF. In nucleotides, the CDR3 is TGCAGTGCTGGCCTAGCGGACTACTACAATGAGCAGTTCTTC.